This T cell receptor (beta chain) was found in a study of T cells in Graves' hyperthyroidism and ophthalmopathy. Patients between 18 and 65 years old had hyperthyroidism, newly diagnosed and lasting under 2 months. TCR beta CDR3 regions were amplified from RNA. When the TCR CDR3 underwent first-round RT-PCR, the HTBI primer set was used. TCRdb redid the calling of the multiplex PCR reads with MiXCR, one entry per CDR3 protein. Of over 250,000 distinct CDR3 sequences detected, less than 30% appear once; the ten largest clones hold about 25%. At least ten counts were recorded for this clonotype. The CDR3 contains 14 residues. CDR1 and CDR2 (germline): SEHNR, FQNEAQ (reference sequence). V shed 7 bases and J shed 11 bases, with 23 bases lying between them.

The chain combines TRBV7-9 with TRBJ1-1; D perhaps matches TRBD1 (6 bases). The TCR was taken from a man aged 35-49 years with Graves' hyperthyroidism that later progressed to Graves' ophthalmopathy. The sample was blood. DNA for the CDR3: TGTGCCAGCACCCGCGCTGTAGGTCCAGGGGTGGCTTTCTTT. It encodes CASTRAVGPGVAFF.